The clone carrying this TCR beta chain was recorded a few times. The data stem from a study of blood T cell repertoires in COVID-19. For the study at large: COVID-19 samples from acute and convalescent phases originated in the United States, Italy and Spain. PBMCs, B-cell-depleted T cells, or T cells provided the cDNA or gDNA that made up the material.

The Seattle site enrolled patients during active infection and followed them longitudinally. V was shortened by 7 bases and J by 3 bases, with 13 bases between the two germline ends. This CDR3 is built from 14 residues. The germline V gene encodes CDR1 LNHDA and CDR2 SQIVND (reference sequence). Original processing notes: It was from reference gene primer amplification that nucleated cell counts were estimated. TCRdb's copy holds only in-frame clones and misses some; the assay was immunoSEQ multiplex PCR. Clone size and V and J calls were adopted from that table, with D and trimming inferred from the DNA. The table includes 350,000 or so clones, around 87% detected once.

The chain is built from TRBV19 and TRBJ2-1; tentative D call: TRBD2 (7 bases). The sequenced sample consisted of peripheral blood. This receptor was identified in a woman in her twenties or thirties with COVID-19, enrolled during active disease. Here the CDR3 DNA reads TGTGCCAGTACCTTAGGGGGGGACTACAATGAGCAGTTCTTC. Protein: CASTLGGDYNEQFF.